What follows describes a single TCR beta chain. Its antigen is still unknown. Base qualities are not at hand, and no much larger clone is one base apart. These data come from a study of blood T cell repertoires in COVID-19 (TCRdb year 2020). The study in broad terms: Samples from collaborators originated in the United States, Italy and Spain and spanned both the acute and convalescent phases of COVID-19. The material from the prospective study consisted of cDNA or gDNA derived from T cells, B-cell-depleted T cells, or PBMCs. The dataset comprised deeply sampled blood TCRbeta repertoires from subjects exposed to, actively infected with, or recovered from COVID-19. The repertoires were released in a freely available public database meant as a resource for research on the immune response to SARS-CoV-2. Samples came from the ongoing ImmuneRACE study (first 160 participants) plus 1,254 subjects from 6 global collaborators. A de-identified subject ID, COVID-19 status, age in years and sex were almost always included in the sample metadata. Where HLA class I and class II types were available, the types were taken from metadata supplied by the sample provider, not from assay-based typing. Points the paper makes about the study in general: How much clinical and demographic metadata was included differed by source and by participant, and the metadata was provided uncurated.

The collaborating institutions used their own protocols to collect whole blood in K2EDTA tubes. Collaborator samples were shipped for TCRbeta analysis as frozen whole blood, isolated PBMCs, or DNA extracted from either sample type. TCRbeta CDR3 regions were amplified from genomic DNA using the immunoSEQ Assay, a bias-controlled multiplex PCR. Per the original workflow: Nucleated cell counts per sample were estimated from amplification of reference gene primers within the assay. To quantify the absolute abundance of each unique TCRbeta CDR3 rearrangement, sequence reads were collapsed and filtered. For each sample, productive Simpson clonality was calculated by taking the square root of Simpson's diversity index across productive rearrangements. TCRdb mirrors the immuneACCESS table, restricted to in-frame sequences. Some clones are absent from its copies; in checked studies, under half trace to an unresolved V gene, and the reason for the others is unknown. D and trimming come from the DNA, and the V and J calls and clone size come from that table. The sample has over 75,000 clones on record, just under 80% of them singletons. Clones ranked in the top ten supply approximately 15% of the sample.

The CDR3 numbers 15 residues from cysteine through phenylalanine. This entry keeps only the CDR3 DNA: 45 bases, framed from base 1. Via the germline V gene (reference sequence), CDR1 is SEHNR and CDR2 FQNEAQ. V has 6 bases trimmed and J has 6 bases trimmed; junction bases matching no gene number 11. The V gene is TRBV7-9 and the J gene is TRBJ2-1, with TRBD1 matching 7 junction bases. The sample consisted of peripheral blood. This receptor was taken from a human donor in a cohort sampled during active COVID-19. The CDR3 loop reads CASRPRRDSLNEQFF. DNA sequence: TGTGCCAGCAGGCCACGCCGGGACAGCCTCAATGAGCAGTTCTTC.